This T cell receptor (beta chain) was captured in a study of cytomegalovirus exposure and HLA in healthy donors. Broader study findings: It was found in a later analysis that first-cohort TCR clusters tended to co-occur in the 90 to 150 validation repertoires.

Germline V gene data show CDR1 as SGHDN and CDR2 as FVKESK. The CDR3 is 15 residues long. Trimming cost V 5 bases and J 3 bases; bases outside gene matches: 4. Some clones are missing from TCRdb's copy, which holds only in-frame ones; the method was immunoSEQ multiplex PCR. Altogether roughly 150,000 clones are present, about 88% being singletons, with the ten largest covering around 3%. A word on this clone: Its antigen is undetermined.

This TCR came from a man aged 18-30 years in good health and CMV-seronegative. V usage is TRBV14 and J usage is TRBJ2-6; 7 nucleotides align to TRBD1. Sequencing input: PBMCs. The CDR3 region has the DNA TGTGCCAGCAGCACAGGGGTAGGTGGGGCCAACGTCCTGACTTTC. Translation: CASSTGVGGANVLTF. The variable domain in full, with the rest retrieved from reference TRBV14 and TRBJ2-6, is EAGVTQFPSHSVIEKGQTVTLRCDPISGHDNLYWYRRVMGKEIKFLLHFVKESKQDESGMPNNRFLAERTGGTYSTLKVQPAELEDSGVYFCASSTGVGGANVLTFGAGSRLTVL.